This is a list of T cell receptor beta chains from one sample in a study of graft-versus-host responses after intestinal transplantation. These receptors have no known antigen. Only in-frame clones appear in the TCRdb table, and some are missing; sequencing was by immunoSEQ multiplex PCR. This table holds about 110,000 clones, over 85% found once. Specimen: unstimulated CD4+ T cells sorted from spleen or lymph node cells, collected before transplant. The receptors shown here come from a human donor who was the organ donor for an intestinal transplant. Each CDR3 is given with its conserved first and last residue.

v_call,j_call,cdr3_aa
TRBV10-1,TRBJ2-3,CASSGASANTQYF
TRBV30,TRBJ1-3,CAWSPGYAGNTIYF
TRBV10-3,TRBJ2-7,CAISRDSSYEQYF
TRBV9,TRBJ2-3,CASSVAEGIDTQYF
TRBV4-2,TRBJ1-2,CASSQAITGGIYGYTF
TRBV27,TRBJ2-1,CASSRSLTSGSPNNEQFF
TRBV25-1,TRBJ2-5,CASSPGLVETQYF
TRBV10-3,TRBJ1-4,CATRRQPTNEKLFF
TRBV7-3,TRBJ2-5,CASSLLGPGETQYF
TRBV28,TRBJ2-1,CASRASGSLNEQFF
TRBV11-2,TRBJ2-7,CASSLGTSGSYEQYF
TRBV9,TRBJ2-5,CASSRDRGLETQYF
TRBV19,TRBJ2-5,CASSPRQGSSQETQYF
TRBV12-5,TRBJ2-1,CASGLVTGTGHNEQFF
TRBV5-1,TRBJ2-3,CASSIFGGGAYDTQYF
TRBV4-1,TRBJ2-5,CASSQFAVRQTQYF
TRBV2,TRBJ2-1,CASSYGAGVREQFF
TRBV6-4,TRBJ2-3,CASSDHGREGGDTQYF
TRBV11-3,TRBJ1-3,CASSLSQDREYSGNTIYF
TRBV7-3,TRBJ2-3,CASSLASNTDTQYF
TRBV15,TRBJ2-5,CATSRVGGGETQYF
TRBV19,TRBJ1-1,CASSIATGASNTEAFF
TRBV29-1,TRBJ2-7,CSVGGVGQGSYEQYF
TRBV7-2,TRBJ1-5,CASSLDGGGKPQHF
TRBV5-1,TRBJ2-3,CASSPGLAGTQPISTDTQYF
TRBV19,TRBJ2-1,CASSIGETGYNEQFF
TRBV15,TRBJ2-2,CATSTRRNTGELFF
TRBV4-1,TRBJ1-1,CASSEPSGRRLNTEAFF
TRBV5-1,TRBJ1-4,CASSWTGTGEDEKLFF
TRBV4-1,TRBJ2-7,CASSQGPPSGGTYEQYF
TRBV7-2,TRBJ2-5,CASSLTGTQYF
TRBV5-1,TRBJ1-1,CASSEAQNTEAFF
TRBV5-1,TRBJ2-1,CASSSSSAAYNEQFF
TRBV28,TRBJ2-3,CASSLVRGGRLGQGTADTQYF
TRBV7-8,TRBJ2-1,CASSADQGSVQFF
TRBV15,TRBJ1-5,CATGHRGGGQPQHF
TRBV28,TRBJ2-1,CASSFSSGTSGSNEQFF
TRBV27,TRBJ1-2,CASSLSVRDRGYTF
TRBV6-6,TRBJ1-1,CASSYRAGTGSRAFF
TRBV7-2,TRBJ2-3,CASSSGLAGEADTQYF
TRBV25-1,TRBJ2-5,CASSESDGDRGYRETQYF
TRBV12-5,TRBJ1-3,CASGQDSGNTIYF
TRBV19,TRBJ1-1,CASSVTGGTEAFF
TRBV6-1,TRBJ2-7,CASSGGTVPYEQYF
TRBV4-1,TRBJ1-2,CASSSAGWNWSGYTF
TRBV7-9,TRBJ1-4,CASRGRASNEKLFF
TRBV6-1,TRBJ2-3,CASSERGGSTDTQYF
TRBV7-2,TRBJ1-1,CASSLSPTKLNTEAFF
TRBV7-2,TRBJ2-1,CASSGGLSSYNEQFF
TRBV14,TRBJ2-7,CASSQSGAYEQYF
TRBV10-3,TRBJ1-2,CAISAPVRTANYGYTF
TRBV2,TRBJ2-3,CASSLGLSTDTQYF
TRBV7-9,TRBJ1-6,CASSLYADNSPLHF
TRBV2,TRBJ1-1,CASSEARNTEAFF
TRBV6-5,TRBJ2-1,CASSYGYRTHNEQFF